This T cell receptor (beta chain) was obtained from a study of blood T cells in healthy people across ages. The second PCR ran roughly 7 to 11 cycles with a sample-barcoded 5' primer and J-beta primers. TCRdb re-called the 5' RACE reads with MiXCR, one entry per CDR3 protein. Here the sample spans 1.6 million or so distinct CDR3 sequences, about 32% being singletons. Study-level points and caveats: Researchers report that TCR beta diversity correlated strongly with naive T cell percentage. The unknown donor CMV status may have confounded expanded clonotype changes. Older individuals had lower TCR beta diversity per million T cells (the decline was roughly linear).

Note on this clonotype: As yet, its antigen is unknown.

Input material: blood. This receptor was taken from a woman aged 25 to 39 in good health.

CDR3 nucleotides: TGTGCCAGCTCACCACCGGGACTAGCTTCCTACAATGAGCAGTTCTTC. Translating gives CASSPPGLASYNEQFF. The chain employs TRBV18 and TRBJ2-1, with 9 bases lining up with TRBD2. With 0 bases clipped from V and 1 base from J, the junction kept 1 base outside the gene matches. CDR3 length: 16 residues. Germline V gene lookup returns CDR1 KGHSH and CDR2 LQKENI.